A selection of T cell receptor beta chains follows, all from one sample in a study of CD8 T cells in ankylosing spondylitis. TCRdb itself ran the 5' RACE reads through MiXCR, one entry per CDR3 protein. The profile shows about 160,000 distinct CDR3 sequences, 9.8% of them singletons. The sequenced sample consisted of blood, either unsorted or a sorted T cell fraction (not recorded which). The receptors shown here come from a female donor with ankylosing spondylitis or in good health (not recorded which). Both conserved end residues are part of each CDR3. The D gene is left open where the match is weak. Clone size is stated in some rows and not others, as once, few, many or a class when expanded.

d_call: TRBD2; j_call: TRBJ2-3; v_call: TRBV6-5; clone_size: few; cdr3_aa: CASSYSAPGTSGSTDTQYF; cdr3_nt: TGTGCCAGCAGTTACTCCGCCCCCGGGACTAGCGGGAGTACAGATACGCAGTATTTT
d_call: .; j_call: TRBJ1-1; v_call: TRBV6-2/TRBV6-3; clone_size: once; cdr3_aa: CASTAGDDTEAFF; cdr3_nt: TGTGCCAGCACCGCGGGGGATGACACTGAAGCTTTCTTT
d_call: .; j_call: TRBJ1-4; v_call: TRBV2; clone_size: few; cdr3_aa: CASSETPGPWEKLFF; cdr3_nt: TGTGCCAGCAGTGAAACCCCAGGGCCTTGGGAAAAACTGTTTTTT
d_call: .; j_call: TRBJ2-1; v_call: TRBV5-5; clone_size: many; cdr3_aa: CASSLQQNEQFF; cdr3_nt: TGTGCCAGCAGCTTGCAGCAAAATGAGCAGTTCTTC
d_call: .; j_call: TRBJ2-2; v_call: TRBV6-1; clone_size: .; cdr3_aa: CATGLMNTGELFF; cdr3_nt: TGTGCCACGGGACTCATGAACACCGGGGAGCTGTTTTTT
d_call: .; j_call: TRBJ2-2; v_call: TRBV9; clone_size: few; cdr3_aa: CASSVGRGGAGELFF; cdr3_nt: TGTGCCAGCAGCGTTGGACGAGGGGGGGCCGGGGAGCTGTTTTTT
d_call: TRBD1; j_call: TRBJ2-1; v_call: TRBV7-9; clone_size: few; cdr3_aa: CASSSRQGTNEQFF; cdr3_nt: TGTGCCAGCAGCTCCAGACAGGGAACGAATGAGCAGTTCTTC
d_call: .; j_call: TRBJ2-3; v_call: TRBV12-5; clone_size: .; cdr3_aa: CASGLVTDTQYF; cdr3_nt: TGTGCTAGTGGTTTGGTGACAGATACGCAGTATTTT
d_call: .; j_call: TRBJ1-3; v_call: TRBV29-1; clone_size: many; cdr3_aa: CSVSSAKSGNTIYF; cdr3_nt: TGCAGCGTCTCCTCAGCGAAATCTGGAAACACCATATATTTT
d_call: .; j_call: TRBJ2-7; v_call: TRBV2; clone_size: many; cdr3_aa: CASCFSVGDEQYF; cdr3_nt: TGTGCCAGCTGCTTCTCCGTAGGGGACGAGCAGTACTTC
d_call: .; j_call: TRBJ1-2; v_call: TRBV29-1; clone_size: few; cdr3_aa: CSVRGVGYGYTF; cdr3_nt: TGCAGCGTGAGGGGGGTAGGGTATGGCTACACCTTC
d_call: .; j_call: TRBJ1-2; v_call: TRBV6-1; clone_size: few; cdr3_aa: CATVRRAGEGGYTF; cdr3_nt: TGTGCCACCGTAAGGCGGGCAGGGGAGGGCGGCTACACCTTC
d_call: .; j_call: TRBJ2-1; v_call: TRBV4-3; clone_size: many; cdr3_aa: CASSQTPGEQFF; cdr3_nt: TGCGCCAGCAGCCAAACACCGGGAGAGCAGTTCTTC
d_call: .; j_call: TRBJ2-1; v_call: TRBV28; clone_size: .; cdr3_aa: CASSPRALGNEQFF; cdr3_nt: TGTGCCAGCAGTCCACGGGCCCTGGGCAATGAGCAGTTCTTC
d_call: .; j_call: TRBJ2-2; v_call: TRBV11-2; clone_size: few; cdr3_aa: CAVQRGGNTGELFF; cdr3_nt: TGTGCCGTCCAGAGGGGGGGCAACACCGGGGAGCTGTTTTTT
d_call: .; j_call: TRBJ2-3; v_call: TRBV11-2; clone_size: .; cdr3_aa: CATSLTDTQYF; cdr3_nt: TGTGCCACCAGCTTGACAGATACGCAGTATTTT
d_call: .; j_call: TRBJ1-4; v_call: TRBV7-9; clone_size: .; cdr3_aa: CASSTGFLNEKLFF; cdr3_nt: TGTGCCAGCAGCACAGGGTTTTTGAATGAAAAACTGTTTTTT
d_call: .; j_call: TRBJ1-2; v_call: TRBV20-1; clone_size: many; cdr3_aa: CSASRRTTNYGYTF; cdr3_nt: TGCAGTGCTAGCAGACGGACCACTAACTATGGCTACACCTTC
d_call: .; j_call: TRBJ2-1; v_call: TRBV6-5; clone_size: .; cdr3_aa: CASSYEAGDEQFF; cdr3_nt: TGTGCCAGCAGTTACGAAGCGGGTGATGAGCAGTTCTTC
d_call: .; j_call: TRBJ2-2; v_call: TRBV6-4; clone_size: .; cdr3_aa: CASSGGSSTGELFF; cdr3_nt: TGTGCCAGCAGTGGGGGGTCGAGCACCGGGGAGCTGTTTTTT
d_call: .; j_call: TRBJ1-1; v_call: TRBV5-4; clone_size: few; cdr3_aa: CASSWPGTNTEAFF; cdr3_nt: TGTGCCAGCAGCTGGCCCGGGACGAACACTGAAGCTTTCTTT
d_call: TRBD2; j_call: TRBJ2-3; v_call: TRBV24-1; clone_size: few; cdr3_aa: CATSDGLAGGDTQYF; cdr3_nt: TGTGCCACCAGTGATGGGCTAGCGGGAGGAGATACGCAGTATTTT
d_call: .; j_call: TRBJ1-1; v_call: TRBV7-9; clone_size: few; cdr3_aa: CASSFSNTEAFF; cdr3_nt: TGTGCCAGCAGCTTCAGTAACACTGAAGCTTTCTTT
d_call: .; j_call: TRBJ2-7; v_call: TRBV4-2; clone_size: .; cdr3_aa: CASSQEPGRTYEQYF; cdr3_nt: TGTGCCAGCAGCCAAGAACCGGGACGGACCTACGAGCAGTACTTC